This T cell receptor beta chain emerged from a study of cytomegalovirus exposure and HLA in healthy donors (dated by TCRdb to 2015 to 2018). Background for the entire study: An earlier analysis of roughly 630 of the donors reported about 250 Gb of sequence data and roughly 100 million unique TCR beta sequences from some 180 million T cells. Among the roughly 430 genotyped donors, approximately 76% belonged to the genetic ancestry cluster associated with self-reported Caucasian donors. Donor age, sex, ethnicity and CMV serostatus were collected together with the repertoire data. Approximately 300 gigabases of sequencing data and approximately 91 million unique TCR sequences made up an early release that covered around 640 HLA-typed donors. The study aimed to test whether cataloging public T cell receptors could reveal signatures of past pathogen exposure. A later analysis re-analyzed previously published TCR beta repertoires from about 730 donors and added high-resolution HLA genotyping to study TCR occurrence patterns. High-throughput TCR immunosequencing, statistical association of individual TCRs with disease status, and machine learning were combined to predict cytomegalovirus infection status. To decide whether each TCR beta V gene segment behaved as functional or pseudogenic, an earlier analysis of 587 of the donors relied on high-throughput TCR beta sequencing. Roughly 5 DR-DQ haplotypes were handled as single units for association and clustering, since linkage in the cohort was strong. The T cell repertoires of 550 to 850 subjects were profiled by immunosequencing and related to cytomegalovirus serostatus. Along with the roughly 670-subject first cohort, a separate validation cohort of approximately 110 different subjects was used. The number of typed donors differed by locus: about 629-640 for A, B, C, DRB1 and DQB1; some 540 for DQA1; some 590 for DPA1; and roughly 470 for DPB1. Across 300 to 400 genotyped donors of the cohort, an average of approximately 240,000 unique TCR beta nucleotide sequences per donor were sequenced, and around 19% of those sequences were non-productive. Genome-wide SNP genotypes for about three fifths of the roughly 700 donors were used in a later genetic analysis, which treated that subset as a discovery cohort. The later analysis used no new phenotypic data to find candidate immune exposures, relying instead on TCR beta sequences and their occurrence across donors. Class I and class II HLA loci were covered by the typing at four-digit resolution. Every discovery cohort repertoire had been produced on one sequencing platform. The paper as a whole reports these results and caveats: In vitro tests confirmed that a few of the cytomegalovirus-associated TCR beta chains recognize cytomegalovirus antigens. A further reported finding was that TCR beta sequences accurately predicted the HLA-A and HLA-B alleles for most subjects in the first cohort. Linkage disequilibrium might explain the correlated functional status among segregating V segments, but an unknown experimental factor could not be excluded. Over 15 rarely observed V segments, including chromosome 9 orphons, were excluded from the earlier analysis of approximately 600 of the donors because counts were too low. Roughly uniform sequencing depth across donors was assumed in presence/absence analyses, although this assumption may not hold. For the cohort, immune exposure information was limited to CMV serostatus. When HLA alleles, especially DR and DQ, strongly co-occurred, TCR associations were difficult to assign to individual alleles. Because HLA typing was missing for some donors at each locus, association tests included only the typed subset. A group of highly shared sequence variants was considered likely to be a technical artifact of the sequencing pipeline. In a later analysis, the rate of TCR association differed among HLA loci, with DRB1 alleles having the most associated TCRs and HLA-C alleles having the fewest. This cohort had only TCR beta chains sequenced, and the lack of alpha or paired-chain data limited which features could be detected. According to a later analysis, parvovirus B19, influenza, CMV and Epstein-Barr virus appeared linked to several top co-occurrence clusters. A later analysis found that most CMV-associated TCR beta chains appeared HLA-restricted, with HLA associations seemingly driven largely by CMV exposure. Cytomegalovirus status was reported to be diagnosed by the classifier with high specificity and sensitivity in both the original and validation cohorts. Because the 87-base-pair reads could not distinguish some IMGT-functional V segments, including TRBV6-2 and TRBV6-3, those segments were excluded. Most TCR sequences were seen in very few donors, while some public TCRs were found in many individuals. A later analysis found that HLA-associated TCR beta chains were more clonally expanded and had lower generation probabilities than equally common non-associated chains. V-gene and J-gene trimming of TCR beta chains was associated with a missense DCLRE1C variant in a later genetic analysis, and the association was replicated in an independent cohort. In an earlier analysis of fewer than 700 of the donors, most TCR beta V segments appeared in productive rearrangements about 90% or about 30% of the time, broadly matching IMGT annotations. According to a later genetic analysis, donors in an Asian-associated ancestry cluster had fewer N-insertions in productive TCRs than the roughly 700-donor mean. In the study, 150 to 200 TCR beta chains were listed as associated with cytomegalovirus. A later analysis associated 16,951 TCR beta sequences with specific HLA alleles at a false discovery rate of 0.05. The authors suggested that the approach could potentially be generalized to other disease states and immunological phenotypes.

Comment on this clone: It lacks a known antigen. No base-level quality is on record; no much larger clone is a single base apart.

Libraries came from the immunoSEQ multiplex PCR assay. For the multiplex PCR, a mixture combining 60 forward primers for TCR Vbeta segments and 13 reverse primers for TCR Jbeta segments was used. The CDR3 region of rearranged TCR beta genes was amplified from genomic DNA by a multiplex PCR assay. On the Illumina HiSeq System, the amplified TCR beta libraries were sequenced as 87-base-pair reads. The study's processing was this. A later analysis counted approximately 76 million unique TCR beta chains across the 550 to 800 repertoires, and roughly 9.9 million of these chains were shared by at least two donors. Raw reads were error-corrected and collapsed into unique sequences by a nearest-neighbor algorithm in which closely related sequences were merged to remove PCR and sequencing errors. Alignment of CDR3 sequences to IMGT reference sequences was used to assign V, D and J gene segments. For a sequence to be retained, at least a six-nucleotide match to both a V gene segment and a J gene segment was required. A rearrangement counted as productive if the CDR3 had no stop codons and remained in frame with V and J, and every other rearrangement counted as non-productive. CDR3 was defined by IMGT convention, running from the second conserved V-encoded cysteine to the conserved J-encoded phenylalanine. The earlier analysis of fewer than 750 of the donors excluded sequences that lacked an unambiguous match to a single V gene segment. In an earlier analysis of 587 of the donors, V segments were called functional above 56.7% productive rearrangements and were called segregating when the between-donor standard deviation exceeded 5%. A statistical classification framework was built to diagnose cytomegalovirus status from the catalog of TCR beta chain sequences. In a later analysis, TCR nucleotide sequences were compared against IMGT/GENE-DB human TR gene sequences so that V and J genes could be assigned. In a later analysis, CDR3 sequences and most-parsimonious VDJ recombination scenarios were assigned using the TCRdist pipeline. In a later analysis, each TCR beta chain was defined by its CDR3 amino acid sequence together with its V-gene family, and reads lacking a unique V-gene family were excluded. As a way to deal with suspected cross-contamination and a sequencing artifact, a later analysis dropped 450 to 600 nucleotide sequences that were highly shared and had low generation probability. A later analysis calculated a clonal expansion index for each public chain from normalized within-repertoire ranks of inferred template counts. In a later analysis, generation probabilities were computed with a VDJ recombination model fitted to out-of-frame rearrangements, and the resulting probabilities were checked against IGoR. Hypergeometric tests were used in a later analysis to score TCR-TCR, TCR-HLA and TCR-CMV co-occurrence, with a repertoire-size bias correction applied to the TCR pairs. To estimate false discovery rates, a later analysis permuted the HLA or CMV assignments 20 times. In a later analysis, co-occurring TCRs were grouped using DBSCAN, and TCRdist sequence similarity was added for clustering within HLA-allele-positive subsets. Repertoires with fewer than 30,000 or more than 120,000 public chains were left out of co-occurrence clustering, as were five repertoires with anomalous nucleotide sharing. TCRdb provides this immuneACCESS table in a form limited to in-frame rearrangements. Some clones are lacking; in checked studies, under half of them reflect an unresolved V gene, and why the rest are absent is not known. V and J calls and clone size are as listed in that table; D and trimming were resolved from the DNA. This sample has 150,000 to 200,000 clones in its table, and over 70% of those were observed once. Approximately 3% of the sample goes to the ten largest clones.

The cohort comprised hundreds of healthy bone marrow donors. At the time of sampling, every cohort member was nominally healthy, though immune exposures that went unrecorded were likely present. The donor tested CMV seronegative and was one of the 352 seronegative cohort members. A peripheral blood sample was provided by each donor, and peripheral blood mononuclear cells were used for TCR beta sequencing. The Qiagen DNeasy Blood Extraction Kit was used to extract genomic DNA from the blood cell samples. CDR1 and CDR2 are read off the germline V gene (reference sequence) as SGHAT and FQDESV. The CDR3 runs 14 amino acids, cysteine and phenylalanine included. The read is trimmed to its CDR3 DNA, 42 bases read in frame from base 1. V loses 6 bases at its end and J loses 3 bases; junction bases beyond the gene matches: 7.

The clonotype originates from a male donor in good health and CMV-seronegative. This sequence uses TRBV11-1 and TRBJ1-1; 7 bases in the middle match TRBD1. Sequencing was done on a sample of PBMCs. The nucleotides read TGTGCCAGCAGATTCGGACAGGCTTACACTGAAGCTTTCTTT. This translates into CASRFGQAYTEAFF.